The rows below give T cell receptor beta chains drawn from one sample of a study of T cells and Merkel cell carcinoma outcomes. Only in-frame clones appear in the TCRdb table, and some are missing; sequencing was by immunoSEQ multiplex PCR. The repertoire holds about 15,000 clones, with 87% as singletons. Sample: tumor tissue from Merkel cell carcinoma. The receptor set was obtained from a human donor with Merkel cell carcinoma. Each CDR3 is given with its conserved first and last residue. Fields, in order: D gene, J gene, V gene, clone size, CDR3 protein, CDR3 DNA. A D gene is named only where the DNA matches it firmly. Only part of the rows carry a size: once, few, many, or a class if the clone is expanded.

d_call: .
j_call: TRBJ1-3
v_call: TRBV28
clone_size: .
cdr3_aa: CASRAPVSGNTIYF
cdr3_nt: TGTGCCAGCAGAGCGCCCGTCTCTGGAAACACCATATATTTT

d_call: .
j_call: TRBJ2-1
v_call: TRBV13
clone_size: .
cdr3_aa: CASSFGQESHNEQFF
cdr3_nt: TGTGCCAGCAGCTTTGGGCAGGAATCCCACAATGAGCAGTTCTTC

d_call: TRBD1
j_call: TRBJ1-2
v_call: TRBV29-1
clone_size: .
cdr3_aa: CSVGGDREYGYTF
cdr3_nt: TGCAGCGTTGGGGGGGACAGAGAATATGGCTACACCTTC

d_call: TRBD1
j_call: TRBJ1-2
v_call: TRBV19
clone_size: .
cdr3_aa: CASRKTGQGSGYTF
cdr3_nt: TGTGCTAGTAGGAAAACGGGACAGGGAAGTGGCTACACCTTC

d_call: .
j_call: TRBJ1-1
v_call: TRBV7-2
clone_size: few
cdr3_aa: CASSLSRVTEAFF
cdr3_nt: TGTGCCAGCAGCTTATCCAGGGTCACTGAAGCTTTTTTT

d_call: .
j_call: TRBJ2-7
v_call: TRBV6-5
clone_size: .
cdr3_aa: CASRETGNYEQYF
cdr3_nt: TGTGCCAGCAGGGAGACAGGTAACTACGAGCAGTACTTC

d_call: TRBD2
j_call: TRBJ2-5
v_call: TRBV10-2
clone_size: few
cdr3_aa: CASNLLAGQETQYF
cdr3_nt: TGCGCCAGCAACCTACTAGCGGGGCAGGAGACCCAGTACTTC

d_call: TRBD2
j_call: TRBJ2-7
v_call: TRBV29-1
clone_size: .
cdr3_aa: CSVEDRRGGYEQYF
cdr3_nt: TGCAGCGTTGAAGATCGTAGGGGAGGGTACGAGCAGTACTTC

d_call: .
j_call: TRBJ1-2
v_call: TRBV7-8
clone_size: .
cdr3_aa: CASSFDSIDGYTF
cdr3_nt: TGTGCCAGCAGCTTCGACAGTATCGATGGCTACACCTTC

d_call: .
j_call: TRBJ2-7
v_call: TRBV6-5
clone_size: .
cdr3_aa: CASSYSRDSGLQYF
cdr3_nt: TGTGCCAGCAGTTATTCCCGGGACTCCGGACTGCAGTACTTC

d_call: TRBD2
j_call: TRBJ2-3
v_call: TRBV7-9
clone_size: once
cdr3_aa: CASSLLAGGADTQYF
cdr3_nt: TGTGCCAGCAGCCTACTAGCGGGAGGGGCAGATACGCAGTATTTT

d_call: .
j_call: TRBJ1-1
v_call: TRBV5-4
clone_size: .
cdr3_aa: CASSFEKGRGTEAFF
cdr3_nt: TGTGCCAGCAGCTTCGAAAAGGGGCGGGGGACTGAAGCTTTCTTT

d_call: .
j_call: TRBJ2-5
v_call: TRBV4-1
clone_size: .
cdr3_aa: CASSPGTMSETQYF
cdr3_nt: TGCGCCAGCTCCCCCGGGACAATGTCGGAGACCCAGTACTTC

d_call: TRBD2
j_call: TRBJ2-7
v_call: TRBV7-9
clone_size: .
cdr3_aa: CASSRWTSGSQEQYF
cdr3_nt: TGTGCCAGCAGCCGATGGACTAGCGGGAGTCAGGAACAGTACTTC

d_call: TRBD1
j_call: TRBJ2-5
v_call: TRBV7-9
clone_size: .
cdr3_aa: CASSSDRGLRETQYF
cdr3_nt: TGTGCCAGCAGCTCGGACAGGGGGCTTAGGGAGACCCAGTACTTC

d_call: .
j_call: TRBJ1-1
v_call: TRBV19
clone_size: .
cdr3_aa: CASSIARGTEAFF
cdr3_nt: TGTGCCAGTAGTATCGCCAGGGGAACTGAAGCTTTCTTT

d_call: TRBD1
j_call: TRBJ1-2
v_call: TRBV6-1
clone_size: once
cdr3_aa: CASIKGAYGYTF
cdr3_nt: TGTGCCAGCATAAAGGGGGCCTATGGCTACACCTTC

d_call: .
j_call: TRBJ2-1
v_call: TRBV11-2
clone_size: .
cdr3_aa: CASSLAGQGSGAGVWQFF
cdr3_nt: TGTGCCAGCAGCTTAGCGGGACAGGGTTCAGGAGCGGGAGTGTGGCAGTTCTTC

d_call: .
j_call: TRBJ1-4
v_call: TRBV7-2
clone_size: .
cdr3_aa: CASSRDLNNEKLFF
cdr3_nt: TGTGCCAGCAGCAGAGACCTAAACAATGAAAAACTGTTTTTT

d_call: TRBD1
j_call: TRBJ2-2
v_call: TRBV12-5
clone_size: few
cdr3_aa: CASGLGQGVGTGELFF
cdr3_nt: TGTGCTAGTGGTTTGGGACAGGGGGTCGGCACCGGGGAGCTGTTTTTT

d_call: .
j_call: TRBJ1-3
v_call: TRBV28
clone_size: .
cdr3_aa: CASSLPPGRDSGNTIYF
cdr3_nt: TGTGCCAGCAGCCTACCACCCGGACGGGACTCTGGAAACACCATATATTTT

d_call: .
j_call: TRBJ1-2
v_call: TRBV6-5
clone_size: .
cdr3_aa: CASSYGVNYGYTF
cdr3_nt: TGTGCCAGCAGTTACGGGGTTAACTATGGCTACACCTTC

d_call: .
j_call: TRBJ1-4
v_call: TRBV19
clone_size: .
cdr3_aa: CASSITGKLFF
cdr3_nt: TGTGCCAGTAGTATAACGGGAAAACTGTTTTTT

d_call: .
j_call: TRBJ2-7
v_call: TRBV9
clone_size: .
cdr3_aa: CASSFTSNHEQYF
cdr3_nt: TGTGCCAGCAGCTTCACTAGTAATCACGAGCAGTACTTC

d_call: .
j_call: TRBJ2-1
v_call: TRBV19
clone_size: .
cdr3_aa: CASSSPGSYNEQFF
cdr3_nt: TGTGCCAGTAGTTCCCCCGGGTCTTACAATGAGCAGTTCTTC

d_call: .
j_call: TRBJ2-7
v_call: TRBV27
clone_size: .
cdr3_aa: CASSLLGRTSYEQYF
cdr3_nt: TGTGCCAGCAGTTTATTGGGACGGACCTCCTACGAGCAGTACTTC

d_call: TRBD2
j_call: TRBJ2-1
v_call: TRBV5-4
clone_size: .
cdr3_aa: CASSLTSGSPIVGQFF
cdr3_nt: TGTGCCAGCAGCTTGACTAGCGGGAGTCCAATTGTGGGGCAGTTCTTC

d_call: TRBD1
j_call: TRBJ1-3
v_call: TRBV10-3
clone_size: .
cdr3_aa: CAISASPGTANGNTIYF
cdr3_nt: TGTGCCATCAGCGCCTCTCCCGGGACAGCTAACGGAAACACCATATATTTT